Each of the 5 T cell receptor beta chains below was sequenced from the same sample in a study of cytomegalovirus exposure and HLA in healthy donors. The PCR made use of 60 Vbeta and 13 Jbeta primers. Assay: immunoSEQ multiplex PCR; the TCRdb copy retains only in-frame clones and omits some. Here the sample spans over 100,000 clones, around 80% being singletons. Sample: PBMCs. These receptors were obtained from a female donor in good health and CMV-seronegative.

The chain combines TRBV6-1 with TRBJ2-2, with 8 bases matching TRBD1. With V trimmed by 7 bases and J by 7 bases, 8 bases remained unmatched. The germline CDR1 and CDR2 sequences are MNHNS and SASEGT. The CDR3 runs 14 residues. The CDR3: CASMQQGAGGELFF. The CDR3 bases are TGTGCCAGCATGCAGCAGGGGGCGGGCGGGGAGCTGTTTTTT.

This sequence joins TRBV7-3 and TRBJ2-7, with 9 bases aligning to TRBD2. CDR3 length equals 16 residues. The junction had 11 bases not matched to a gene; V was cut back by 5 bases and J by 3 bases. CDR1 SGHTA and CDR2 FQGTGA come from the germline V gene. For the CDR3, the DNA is TGTGCCAGCAGCCCGATCGGGGCGGGAGGGAACTACGAGCAGTACTTC. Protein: CASSPIGAGGNYEQYF.

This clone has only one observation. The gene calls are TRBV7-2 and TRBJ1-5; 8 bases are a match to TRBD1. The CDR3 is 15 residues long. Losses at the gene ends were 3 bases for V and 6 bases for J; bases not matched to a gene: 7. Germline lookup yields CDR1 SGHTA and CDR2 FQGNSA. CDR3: CASSLYQGAGQPQHF. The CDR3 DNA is TGTGCCAGCAGCTTGTATCAGGGGGCTGGTCAGCCCCAGCATTTT.

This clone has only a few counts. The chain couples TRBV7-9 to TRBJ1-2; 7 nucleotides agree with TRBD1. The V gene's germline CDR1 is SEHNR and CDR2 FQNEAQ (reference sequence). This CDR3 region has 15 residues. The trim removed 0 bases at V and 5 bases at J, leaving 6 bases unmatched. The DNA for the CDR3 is TGTGCCAGCAGCTTAGCGCTGGGGACAGATTATGGCTACACCTTC. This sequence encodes CASSLALGTDYGYTF.

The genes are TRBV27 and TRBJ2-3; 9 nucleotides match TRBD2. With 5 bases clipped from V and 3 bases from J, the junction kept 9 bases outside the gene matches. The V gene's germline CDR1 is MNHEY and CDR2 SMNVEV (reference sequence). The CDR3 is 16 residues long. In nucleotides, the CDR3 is TGTGCCAGCAGTGCCGCTAGCGGGAAGGCAACAGATACGCAGTATTTT. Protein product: CASSAASGKATDTQYF.